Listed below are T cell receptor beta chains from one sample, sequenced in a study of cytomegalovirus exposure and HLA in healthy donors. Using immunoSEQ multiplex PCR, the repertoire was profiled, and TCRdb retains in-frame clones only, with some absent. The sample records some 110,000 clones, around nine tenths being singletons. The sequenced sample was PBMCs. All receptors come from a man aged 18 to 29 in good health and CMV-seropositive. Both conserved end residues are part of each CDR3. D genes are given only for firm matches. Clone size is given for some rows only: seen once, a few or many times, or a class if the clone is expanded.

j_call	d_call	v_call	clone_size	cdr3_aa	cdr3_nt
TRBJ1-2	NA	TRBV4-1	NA	CASSQSLQGKPLNYGYTF	TGCGCCAGCAGCCAATCCCTGCAGGGGAAACCTCTTAACTATGGCTACACCTTC
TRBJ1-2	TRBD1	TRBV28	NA	CASLSDRGPGGYTF	TGTGCCAGCTTATCGGACAGGGGGCCCGGTGGCTACACCTTC
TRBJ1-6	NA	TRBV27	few	CASKGYNSPLHF	TGTGCCAGCAAGGGGTATAATTCACCCCTCCACTTT
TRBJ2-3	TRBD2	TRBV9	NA	CASSVELAGLTDTQYF	TGTGCCAGCAGCGTAGAATTAGCGGGGCTCACAGATACGCAGTATTTT
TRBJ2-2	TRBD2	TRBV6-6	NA	CASSTSGGINTGELFF	TGTGCCAGCAGCACAAGCGGGGGGATCAACACCGGGGAGCTGTTTTTT
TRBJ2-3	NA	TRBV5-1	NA	CASSLAGTDTQYF	TGCGCCAGCAGCTTGGCTGGCACAGATACGCAGTATTTT
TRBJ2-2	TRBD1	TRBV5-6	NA	CASSLGTGVTGELFF	TGTGCCAGCAGCTTGGGGACAGGCGTCACCGGGGAGCTGTTTTTT
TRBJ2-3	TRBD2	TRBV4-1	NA	CASSQDITSGASTDTQYF	TGCGCCAGCAGCCAAGATATCACTAGCGGGGCTAGCACAGATACGCAGTATTTT
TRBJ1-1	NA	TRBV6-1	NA	CASSELSLMNTEAFF	TGTGCCAGCAGTGAATTGAGCTTGATGAACACTGAAGCTTTCTTT
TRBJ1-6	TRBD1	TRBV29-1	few	CSVQDRGNSPLHF	TGCAGCGTTCAAGACAGGGGAAACTCACCCCTCCACTTT
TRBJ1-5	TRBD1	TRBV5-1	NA	CASSSTTGGEPQHF	TGCGCCAGCAGCTCCACAACAGGGGGTGAGCCCCAGCATTTT
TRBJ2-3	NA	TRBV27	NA	CASSLMAFPGNTQYF	TGTGCCAGCAGTTTAATGGCCTTCCCGGGAAATACGCAGTATTTT
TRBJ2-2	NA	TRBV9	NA	CASSVAAGELFF	TGTGCCAGCAGCGTAGCGGCCGGGGAGCTGTTTTTT
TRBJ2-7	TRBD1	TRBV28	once	CASTSVGTVEQYF	TGTGCCAGCACCTCTGTGGGGACAGTCGAGCAGTACTTC
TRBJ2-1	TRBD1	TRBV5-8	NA	CASSSNPGTGGWNEQFF	TGTGCCAGCAGCTCTAACCCCGGGACAGGGGGCTGGAATGAGCAGTTCTTC
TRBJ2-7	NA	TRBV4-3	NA	CASSQDWGTRNYEQYF	TGCGCCAGCAGCCAAGATTGGGGGACTCGAAACTACGAGCAGTACTTC
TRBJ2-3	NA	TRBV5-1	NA	CASSSLGGADTDTQYF	TGCGCCAGCAGCTCCCTCGGGGGAGCGGACACAGATACGCAGTATTTT
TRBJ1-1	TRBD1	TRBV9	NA	CASSVDRGFSEAFF	TGTGCCAGCAGCGTCGACAGGGGGTTCTCTGAAGCTTTCTTT
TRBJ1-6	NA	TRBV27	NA	CASSLSHPRDGQEVHF	TGTGCCAGCAGTTTATCGCACCCGCGGGATGGACAAGAGGTCCACTTT
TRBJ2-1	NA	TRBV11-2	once	CASRNFPRGTANNEQFF	TGTGCCAGCAGGAATTTTCCCCGCGGGACAGCCAACAATGAGCAGTTCTTC
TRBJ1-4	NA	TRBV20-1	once	CSASSQRVLFF	TGCAGTGCTAGTAGTCAACGGGTACTGTTTTTT
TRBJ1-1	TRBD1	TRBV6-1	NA	CASSEVGTGFMNTEAFF	TGTGCCAGCAGTGAAGTTGGGACAGGATTCATGAACACTGAAGCTTTCTTT
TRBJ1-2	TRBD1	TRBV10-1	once	CASTENLLTGVYGYTF	TGCGCCAGCACCGAGAACCTTTTAACAGGGGTCTATGGCTACACCTTC
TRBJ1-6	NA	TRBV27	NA	CASSFFTGGSPLHF	TGTGCCAGCAGTTTTTTTACAGGTGGTTCACCCCTCCACTTT
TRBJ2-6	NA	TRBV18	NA	CASSPQARISGANVLTF	TGTGCCAGCTCACCGCAAGCCCGAATCTCTGGGGCCAACGTCCTGACTTTC